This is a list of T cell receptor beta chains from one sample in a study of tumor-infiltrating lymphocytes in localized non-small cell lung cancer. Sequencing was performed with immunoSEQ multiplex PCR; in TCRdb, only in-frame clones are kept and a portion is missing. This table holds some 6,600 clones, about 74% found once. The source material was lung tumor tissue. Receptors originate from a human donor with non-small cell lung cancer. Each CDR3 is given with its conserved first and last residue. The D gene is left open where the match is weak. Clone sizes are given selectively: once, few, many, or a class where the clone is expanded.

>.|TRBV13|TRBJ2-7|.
CASSEPGATYEQYF
TGTGCCAGCAGCGAACCGGGAGCCACCTACGAGCAGTACTTC
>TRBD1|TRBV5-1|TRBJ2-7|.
CASSGTGGTYEQYF
TGCGCCAGCAGCGGGACAGGGGGGACCTACGAGCAGTACTTC
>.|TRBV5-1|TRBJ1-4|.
CASSIDSPNEKLFF
TGCGCCAGCAGCATTGACAGCCCTAATGAAAAACTGTTTTTT
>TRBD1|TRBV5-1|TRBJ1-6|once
CASSSLQGAYNSPLHF
TGCGCCAGCAGCTCATTACAGGGGGCCTATAATTCACCCCTCCACTTT
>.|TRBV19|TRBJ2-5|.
CASSFGLQETQYF
TGTGCCAGTAGTTTTGGTCTTCAAGAGACCCAGTACTTC
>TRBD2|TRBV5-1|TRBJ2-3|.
CASSIGTSGRSPTDTQYF
TGCGCCAGCAGCATCGGGACTAGCGGGAGATCCCCCACAGATACGCAGTATTTT
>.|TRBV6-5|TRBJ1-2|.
CASRRGHYYGYTF
TGTGCCAGCAGACGGGGACACTACTATGGCTACACCTTC
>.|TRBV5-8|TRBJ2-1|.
CASSNRGYNEQFF
TGTGCCAGCAGCAACCGGGGTTACAATGAGCAGTTCTTC
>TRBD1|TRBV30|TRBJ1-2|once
CAWSGLKQGNYGYTF
TGTGCCTGGAGTGGCCTAAAACAGGGGAACTATGGCTACACCTTC
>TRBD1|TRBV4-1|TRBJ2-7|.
CASSQAPTVGRDRRAYEQYF
TGCGCCAGCAGCCAAGCGCCGACGGTGGGTCGGGACAGGAGAGCCTACGAGCAGTACTTC
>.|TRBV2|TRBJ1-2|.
CASRGDMGYGYTF
TGTGCCAGCAGAGGGGACATGGGTTATGGCTACACCTTC
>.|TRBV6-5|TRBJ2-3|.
CASRGASVGDTQYF
TGTGCCAGCAGGGGAGCGTCGGTCGGGGATACGCAGTATTTT
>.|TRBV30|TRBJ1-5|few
CAAGTPYSNQPQHF
TGTGCCGCAGGGACCCCTTATAGCAATCAGCCCCAGCATTTT
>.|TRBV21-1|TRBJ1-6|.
CASSSRQGNSPLHF
TGTGCCAGCAGCTCCCGACAGGGGAATTCACCCCTCCACTTT
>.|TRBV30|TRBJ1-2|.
CAWGPRGYTF
TGTGCCTGGGGGCCGCGTGGCTACACCTTC
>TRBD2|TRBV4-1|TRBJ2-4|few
CASSQEWSSGGFDIQYF
TGCGCCAGCAGCCAAGAATGGTCTAGCGGGGGGTTTGACATTCAGTACTTC
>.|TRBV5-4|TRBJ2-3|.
CASSAGLADTQYF
TGTGCCAGCTCGGCGGGTTTGGCAGATACGCAGTATTTT
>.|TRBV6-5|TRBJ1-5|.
CASSYSKGNQPQHF
TGTGCCAGCAGTTACTCGAAGGGGAATCAGCCCCAGCATTTT
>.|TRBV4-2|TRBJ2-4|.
CASSQLQGGAKNIQYF
TGTGCCAGCAGCCAGTTACAGGGGGGGGCCAAAAACATTCAGTACTTC
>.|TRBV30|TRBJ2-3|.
CAWSPRRGLTDTQYF
TGTGCCTGGAGCCCCCGAAGGGGACTCACAGATACGCAGTATTTT
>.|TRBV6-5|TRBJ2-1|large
CASSYSTQGYNEQFF
TGTGCCAGCAGTTACTCAACACAGGGCTACAATGAGCAGTTCTTC
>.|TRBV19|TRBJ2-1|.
CASSLGPSSYNEQFF
TGTGCCAGTAGTCTAGGACCCAGCTCCTACAATGAGCAGTTCTTC
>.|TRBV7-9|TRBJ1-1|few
CASSSGPLDEAFF
TGTGCCAGCAGCTCAGGGCCCCTGGACGAAGCTTTCTTT
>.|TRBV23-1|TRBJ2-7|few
CASSQPLHRGYEQYF
TGCGCCAGCAGTCAACCCCTTCACCGAGGCTACGAGCAGTACTTC
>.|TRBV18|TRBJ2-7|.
CASSPEAGSYEQYF
TGTGCCAGCTCACCAGAGGCGGGGTCCTACGAGCAGTACTTC
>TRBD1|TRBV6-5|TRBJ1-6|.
CASSLQGPPLHF
TGTGCCAGCAGTTTACAGGGGCCACCCCTCCACTTT
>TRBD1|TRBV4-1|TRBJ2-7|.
CASSLGQGNEQYF
TGCGCCAGCAGCCTGGGACAGGGGAACGAGCAGTACTTC
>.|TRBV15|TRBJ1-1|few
CATSRRRRAFF
TGTGCCACCAGCAGAAGAAGGAGAGCTTTCTTT
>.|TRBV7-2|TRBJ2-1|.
CASRKSLAYNEQFF
TGTGCCAGCAGAAAAAGCCTCGCCTACAATGAGCAGTTCTTC
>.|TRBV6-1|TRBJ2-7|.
CASSERAGVWEQYF
TGTGCCAGCAGTGAACGGGCAGGGGTCTGGGAGCAGTACTTC
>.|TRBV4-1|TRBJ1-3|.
CASSHPSGNTIYF
TGCGCCAGCAGCCACCCCTCTGGAAACACCATATATTTT
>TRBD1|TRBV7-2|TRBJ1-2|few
CASSLEAGGGYTF
TGTGCCAGCAGCTTAGAGGCAGGGGGAGGCTACACCTTC
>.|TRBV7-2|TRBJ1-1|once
CASSRAGAPTEAFF
TGTGCCAGCAGCCGCGCAGGGGCCCCCACTGAAGCTTTCTTT
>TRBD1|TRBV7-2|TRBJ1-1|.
CASSPGTGIRTEAFF
TGTGCCAGCAGCCCCGGGACAGGGATTAGGACTGAAGCTTTCTTT
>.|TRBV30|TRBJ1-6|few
CAWRDVNNSPLHF
TGTGCCTGGAGGGACGTAAATAATTCACCCCTCCACTTT
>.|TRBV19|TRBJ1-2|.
CASSMDSYGYTF
TGTGCCAGTAGTATGGACAGCTATGGCTACACCTTC
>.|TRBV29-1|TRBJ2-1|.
CSVEGVQGTYNYNEQFF
TGCAGCGTTGAGGGGGTGCAGGGGACTTACAACTACAATGAGCAGTTCTTC
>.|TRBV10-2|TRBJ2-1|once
CATEVPGRFEQFF
TGCGCCACCGAGGTGCCAGGTCGGTTCGAGCAGTTCTTC
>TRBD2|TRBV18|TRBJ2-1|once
CASSPPGGGRMNEQFF
TGTGCCAGCTCACCTCCGGGGGGGGGCCGTATGAATGAGCAGTTCTTC
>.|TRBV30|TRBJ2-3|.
CAWSPTQRAQYF
TGTGCCTGGAGTCCCACACAGAGGGCGCAGTATTTT
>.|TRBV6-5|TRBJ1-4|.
CASSFIQGSGGKLFF
TGTGCCAGCAGTTTTATTCAGGGGAGTGGCGGAAAACTGTTTTTT
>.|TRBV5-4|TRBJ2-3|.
CASSLPPRADTQYF
TGTGCCAGCAGCTTGCCCCCCCGCGCGGATACGCAGTATTTT
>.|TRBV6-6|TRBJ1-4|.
CASRYSNEKLFF
TGTGCCAGCAGGTATTCAAATGAAAAACTGTTTTTT
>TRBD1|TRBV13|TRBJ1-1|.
CASSLVAGGNRPNTEAFF
TGTGCCAGCAGCTTAGTCGCAGGGGGAAACAGACCAAACACTGAAGCTTTCTTT
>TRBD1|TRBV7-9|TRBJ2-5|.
CASSPRTGAVETQYF
TGTGCCAGCAGCCCCCGGACAGGGGCGGTGGAGACCCAGTACTTC
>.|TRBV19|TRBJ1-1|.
CASMSLIGGLNTEAFF
TGTGCCAGTATGTCCTTGATCGGGGGTTTGAACACTGAAGCTTTCTTT
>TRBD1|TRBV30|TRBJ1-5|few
CAWRGQGAGNQPQHF
TGTGCCTGGAGGGGGCAGGGGGCCGGCAATCAGCCCCAGCATTTT